One and the same sample provided the 5 T cell receptor beta chains below, sequenced in a study of cytomegalovirus exposure and HLA in healthy donors. Use of 60 Vbeta and 13 Jbeta primers characterized the PCR. Measured with immunoSEQ multiplex PCR; TCRdb has only the in-frame clones, and not every one. The table includes roughly 63,000 clones, roughly 75% detected once. Sequencing was carried out using PBMCs. The receptors were gathered from a woman aged 40 to 50 in good health and CMV-seropositive.

This clone was counted a few times. The chain carries TRBV7-9 and TRBJ2-7, with D uncertain. The germline V gene encodes CDR1 SEHNR and CDR2 FQNEAQ (reference sequence). The CDR3 runs 15 residues. Trimming shortened V by 5 bases and J by 0 bases, and 14 bases separated the two germline ends. CDR3 amino acids: CASSPRRGSSYEQYF. Here the CDR3 DNA reads TGTGCCAGCAGCCCGCGGCGAGGATCCTCCTACGAGCAGTACTTC.

The rearrangement links TRBV7-2 to TRBJ1-2; D might be TRBD1 (5 bases). Germline CDR1 reads SGHTA; CDR2 reads FQGNSA. The CDR3 length is 14 residues. V shed 1 base and J shed 3 bases, with 9 bases lying between them. CDR3 in amino acids: CASSLGGADYGYTF. In DNA form, the CDR3 reads TGTGCCAGCAGCTTAGGGGGCGCAGACTATGGCTACACCTTC.

This clone has just one count. The V call is TRBV27, the J call TRBJ1-2; D gene ambiguous. V lost 2 bases to trimming and J lost 8 bases, with 12 bases between them. The length of the CDR3 is 13 residues. Per the germline V gene, CDR1 is MNHEY and CDR2 is SMNVEV (reference sequence). The CDR3 bases are TGTGCCAGCAGTTTAGACCCCAGGTCGGGCTACACCTTC. Its translation is CASSLDPRSGYTF.

This sequence joins TRBV6-1 and TRBJ2-7; 8 positions agree with TRBD1. CDR1 is MNHNS, CDR2 SASEGT, per germline. The CDR3 has 13 amino acids. V lost 6 bases to trimming and J lost 1 base; unmatched junction nucleotides: 2. CDR3 region: CASRRQGSYEQYF. The CDR3 DNA reads TGTGCCAGCAGAAGACAGGGGTCCTACGAGCAGTACTTC.

This clone showed up just once. V is TRBV19 and J is TRBJ2-7; 10 nucleotides match TRBD1. Germline lookup yields CDR1 LNHDA and CDR2 SQIVND (reference sequence). Trimming removed 5 bases from V and 6 bases from J; junction bases left unmatched: 10. The CDR3 has 15 amino acids. DNA for the CDR3: TGTGCCAGTAGTTCCCGACAGGGGGCTTCGAGCGAGCAGTACTTC. Translating gives CASSSRQGASSEQYF.